The TCR beta chain described here comes from a study of CD8 T cells in ankylosing spondylitis (TCRdb year 2017). Describing the broader study: The study set out to find disease-linked TCR variants by profiling T cell receptor beta repertoires in ankylosing spondylitis patients and healthy donors. The full study cohort was made up of 25 to 30 ankylosing spondylitis patients and around 100 healthy donors. Samples of peripheral blood were taken, and for ankylosing spondylitis patients, synovial fluid was collected as well. General study outcomes and caveats: Some of the motif variants had been reported before in the synovial fluid and blood of reactive arthritis patients, a finding that suggests common disease-initiation mechanisms. Blood from ankylosing spondylitis patients appeared to be characterized by a TCR beta motif made up of about 8 highly homologous amino acid variants. The disease-linked clones were reported to be significantly enriched in matched synovial fluid samples from ankylosing spondylitis patients. The disease-linked clones had a CD8+ phenotype and were found at relatively low frequencies in peripheral blood.

V is clipped by 3 bases and J by 12 bases, and the sequence between their germline boundaries is 18 bases long. The germline V gene encodes CDR1 SGHAT and CDR2 FQNNGV. From the cysteine up to the phenylalanine, the CDR3 has a length of 14 residues. Only the CDR3 part of the read is kept: 42 bases, read in frame from the first base. Comment on this clonotype: Its antigen specificity is not known. The sample holds no much larger clone one base away, and base qualities are not on file.

The sequencing machine was an Illumina HiSeq 2500. TCR beta libraries were prepared by quantitative 5'-RACE with molecular barcodes. The original methods were these. A new computational method, built on a probabilistic model of VDJ rearrangement, was used to identify disease-linked TCR variants. TCRdb's own reprocessing of the public reads used fastp at Q25 and MiXCR and kept productive beta chains. Every CDR3 protein is listed once, alongside the most common genes and DNA of its rows. The V and J calls and clone size are TCRdb's, not the authors'. Within this sample are around 250,000 distinct CDR3 sequences, with around 10% of them counted one time only. Around 6.5% of the sample belongs to the ten largest clones.

The rearrangement joined TRBV11-2 to TRBJ2-1; the D segment cannot be called with confidence. The clonotype was recovered from a male donor with ankylosing spondylitis or in good health (not recorded which). Sequenced sample: blood, either unsorted or a sorted T cell fraction (not recorded which). The DNA is as follows: TGTGCCAGCAGCTTTGAAATCAACTCACGCGGGCAGTTCTTC. Its protein product is CASSFEINSRGQFF.